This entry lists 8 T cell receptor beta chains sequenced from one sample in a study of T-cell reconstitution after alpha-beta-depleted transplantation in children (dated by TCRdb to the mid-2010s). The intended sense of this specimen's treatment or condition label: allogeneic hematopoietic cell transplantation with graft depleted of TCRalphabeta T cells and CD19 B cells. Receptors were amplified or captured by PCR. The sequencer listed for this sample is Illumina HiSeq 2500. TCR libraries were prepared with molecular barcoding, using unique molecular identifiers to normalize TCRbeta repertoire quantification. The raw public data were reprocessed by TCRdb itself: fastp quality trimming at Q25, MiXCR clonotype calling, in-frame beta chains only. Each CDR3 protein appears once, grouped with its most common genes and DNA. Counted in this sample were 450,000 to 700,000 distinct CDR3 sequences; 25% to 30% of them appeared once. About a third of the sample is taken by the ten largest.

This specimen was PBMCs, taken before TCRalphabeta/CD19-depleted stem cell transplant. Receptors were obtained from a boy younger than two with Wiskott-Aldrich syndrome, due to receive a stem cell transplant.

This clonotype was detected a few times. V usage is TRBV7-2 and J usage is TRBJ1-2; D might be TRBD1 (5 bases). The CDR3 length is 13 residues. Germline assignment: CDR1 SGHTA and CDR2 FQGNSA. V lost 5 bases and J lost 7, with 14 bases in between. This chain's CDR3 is CASSTRDSGGYTF. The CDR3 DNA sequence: TGTGCCAGCAGCACCAGGGATTCTGGTGGCTACACCTTC. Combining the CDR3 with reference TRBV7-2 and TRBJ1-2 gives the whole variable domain GAGVSQSPSNKVTEKGKDVELRCDPISGHTALYWYRQSLGQGLEFLIYFQGNSAPDKSGLPSDRFSAERTGGSVSTLTIQRTQQEDSAVYLCASSTRDSGGYTFGSGTRLTVV.

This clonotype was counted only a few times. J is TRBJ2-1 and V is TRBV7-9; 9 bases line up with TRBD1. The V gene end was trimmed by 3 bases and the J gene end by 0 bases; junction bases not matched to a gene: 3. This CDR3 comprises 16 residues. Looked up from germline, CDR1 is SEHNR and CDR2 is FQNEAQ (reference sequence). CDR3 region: CASSLGQGRSYNEQFF. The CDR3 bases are TGTGCCAGCAGCTTGGGACAGGGACGCTCCTACAATGAGCAGTTCTTC.

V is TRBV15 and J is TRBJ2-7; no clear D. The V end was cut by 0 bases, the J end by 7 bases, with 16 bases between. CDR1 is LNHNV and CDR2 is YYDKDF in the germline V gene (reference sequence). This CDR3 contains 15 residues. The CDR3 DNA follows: TGTGCCACCAGCAGAGATCGAATTAGAGGAACGGAGCAGTACTTC. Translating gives CATSRDRIRGTEQYF.

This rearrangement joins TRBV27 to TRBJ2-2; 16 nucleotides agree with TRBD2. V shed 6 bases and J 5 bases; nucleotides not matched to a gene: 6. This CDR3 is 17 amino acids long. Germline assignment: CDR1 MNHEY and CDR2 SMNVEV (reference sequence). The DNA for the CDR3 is TGTGCCAGCAGGGGGACTAGCGGGAGGGCCATGACCGGGGAGCTGTTTTTT. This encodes CASRGTSGRAMTGELFF.

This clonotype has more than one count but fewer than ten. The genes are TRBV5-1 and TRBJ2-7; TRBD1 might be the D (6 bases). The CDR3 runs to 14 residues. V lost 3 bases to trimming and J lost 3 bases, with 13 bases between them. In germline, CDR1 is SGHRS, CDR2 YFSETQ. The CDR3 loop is CASSSGDKYYEQYF. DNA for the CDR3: TGCGCCAGCAGCTCTGGGGACAAGTACTACGAGCAGTACTTC.

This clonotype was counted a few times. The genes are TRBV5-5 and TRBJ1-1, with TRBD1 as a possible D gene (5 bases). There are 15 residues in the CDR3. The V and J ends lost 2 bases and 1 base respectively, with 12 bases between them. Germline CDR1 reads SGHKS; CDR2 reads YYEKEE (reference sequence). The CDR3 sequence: CASSFLPGPNTEAFF. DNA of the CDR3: TGTGCCAGCAGCTTTCTTCCGGGGCCGAACACTGAAGCTTTCTTT.

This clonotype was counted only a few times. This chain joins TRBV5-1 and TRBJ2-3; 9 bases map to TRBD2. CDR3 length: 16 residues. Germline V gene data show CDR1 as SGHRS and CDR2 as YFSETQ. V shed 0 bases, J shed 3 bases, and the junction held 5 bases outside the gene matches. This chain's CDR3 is CASSLGFSGRTDTQYF. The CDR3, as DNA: TGCGCCAGCAGCTTGGGATTTAGCGGGAGAACAGATACGCAGTATTTT.

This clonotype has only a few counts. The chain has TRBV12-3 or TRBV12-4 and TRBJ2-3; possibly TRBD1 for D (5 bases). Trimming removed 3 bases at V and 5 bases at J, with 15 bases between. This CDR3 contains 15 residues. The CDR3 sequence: CASSFSRALGDTQYF. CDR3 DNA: TGTGCCAGCAGTTTCTCCAGGGCCCTGGGAGATACGCAGTATTTT.